This is a list of T cell receptor beta chains from one sample in a study of cytomegalovirus exposure and HLA in healthy donors. Some clones are missing from TCRdb's copy, which holds only in-frame ones; the method was immunoSEQ multiplex PCR. The sample yields tens of thousands of clones, under 95% seen once. The sequenced sample was PBMCs. The receptors derive from a man aged 25 to 40 in good health and CMV-seronegative. CDR3s include the opening cysteine and the closing phenylalanine or tryptophan. Fields, in order: V gene, D gene, CDR3 length, clone size, J gene, CDR3 protein, CDR3 DNA. The D gene is left open where the match is weak. Where a row states a size, it is once, few, many or the class of an expanded clone; other rows omit it.

v_call: TRBV6-5; d_call: TRBD1; cdr3_length: 15; clone_size: NA; j_call: TRBJ2-3; cdr3_aa: CASSARGTVGDTQYF; cdr3_nt: TGTGCCAGCAGCGCGCGAGGGACAGTAGGAGATACGCAGTATTTT
v_call: TRBV19; d_call: NA; cdr3_length: 14; clone_size: NA; j_call: TRBJ2-3; cdr3_aa: CASAVKVGTDTQYF; cdr3_nt: TGTGCCAGTGCGGTAAAGGTCGGCACAGATACGCAGTATTTT
v_call: TRBV11-2; d_call: NA; cdr3_length: 18; clone_size: NA; j_call: TRBJ1-3; cdr3_aa: CASSPTGLITRSGNTIYF; cdr3_nt: TGTGCCAGCAGCCCCACCGGACTGATTACTCGCTCTGGAAACACCATATATTTT
v_call: TRBV6-1; d_call: NA; cdr3_length: 15; clone_size: NA; j_call: TRBJ1-6; cdr3_aa: CASSENRASTSPLHF; cdr3_nt: TGTGCCAGCAGTGAAAACAGGGCATCTACTTCACCCCTCCACTTT
v_call: TRBV6-1; d_call: TRBD2; cdr3_length: 14; clone_size: few; j_call: TRBJ2-5; cdr3_aa: CASSEGGGKETQYF; cdr3_nt: TGTGCCAGCAGTGAAGGCGGGGGGAAAGAGACCCAGTACTTC
v_call: TRBV6-1; d_call: TRBD2; cdr3_length: 16; clone_size: NA; j_call: TRBJ2-2; cdr3_aa: CASSDLAGGPTGELFF; cdr3_nt: TGTGCCAGCAGTGACCTAGCGGGAGGTCCCACCGGGGAGCTGTTTTTT
v_call: TRBV11-2; d_call: TRBD2; cdr3_length: 15; clone_size: once; j_call: TRBJ2-1; cdr3_aa: CASSLEGTSGSEQFF; cdr3_nt: TGTGCCAGCAGCTTAGAGGGGACTAGCGGGAGTGAGCAGTTCTTC
v_call: TRBV10-1; d_call: NA; cdr3_length: 11; clone_size: NA; j_call: TRBJ2-1; cdr3_aa: CASSEGDEQFF; cdr3_nt: TGCGCCAGCAGTGAAGGGGATGAGCAGTTCTTC
v_call: TRBV6-5; d_call: TRBD2; cdr3_length: 16; clone_size: NA; j_call: TRBJ2-7; cdr3_aa: CASSYDGLAESYEQYF; cdr3_nt: TGTGCCAGCAGTTACGACGGGCTAGCGGAGTCCTACGAGCAGTACTTC
v_call: TRBV11-2; d_call: NA; cdr3_length: 14; clone_size: NA; j_call: TRBJ2-7; cdr3_aa: CASLRSPGVYEQYF; cdr3_nt: TGTGCCAGCCTACGTTCCCCGGGAGTCTACGAGCAGTACTTC
v_call: TRBV19; d_call: TRBD2; cdr3_length: 14; clone_size: NA; j_call: TRBJ2-2; cdr3_aa: CASNSGRGAGELFF; cdr3_nt: TGTGCCAGTAATAGCGGGAGAGGGGCCGGGGAGCTGTTTTTT
v_call: TRBV9; d_call: TRBD1; cdr3_length: 16; clone_size: NA; j_call: TRBJ2-5; cdr3_aa: CASSVGSGGASETQYF; cdr3_nt: TGTGCCAGCAGCGTAGGTTCAGGGGGCGCCTCGGAGACCCAGTACTTC
v_call: TRBV6-1; d_call: NA; cdr3_length: 15; clone_size: NA; j_call: TRBJ2-2; cdr3_aa: CASSSAGQMTGELFF; cdr3_nt: TGTGCCAGCAGTAGCGCGGGACAGATGACCGGGGAGCTGTTTTTT
v_call: TRBV7-9; d_call: TRBD2; cdr3_length: 14; clone_size: NA; j_call: TRBJ2-1; cdr3_aa: CASSPGTSFNEQFF; cdr3_nt: TGTGCCAGCAGCCCCGGGACTAGTTTTAATGAGCAGTTCTTC
v_call: TRBV9; d_call: NA; cdr3_length: 14; clone_size: NA; j_call: TRBJ1-5; cdr3_aa: CASSVGTDNQPQHF; cdr3_nt: TGTGCCAGCAGCGTAGGTACAGACAATCAGCCCCAGCATTTT
v_call: TRBV11-1; d_call: TRBD1; cdr3_length: 13; clone_size: NA; j_call: TRBJ2-7; cdr3_aa: CASSLGGGDSKIF; cdr3_nt: TGTGCCAGCAGCCTAGGGGGTGGGGACAGCAAAATCTTC
v_call: TRBV6-6; d_call: NA; cdr3_length: 13; clone_size: NA; j_call: TRBJ1-2; cdr3_aa: CASSYAREGGYTF; cdr3_nt: TGTGCCAGCAGTTACGCTAGGGAGGGTGGCTACACCTTC
v_call: TRBV28; d_call: TRBD1; cdr3_length: 13; clone_size: NA; j_call: TRBJ2-7; cdr3_aa: CASSWTGSYEQYF; cdr3_nt: TGTGCCAGCAGTTGGACAGGTTCCTACGAGCAGTACTTC
v_call: TRBV30; d_call: NA; cdr3_length: 14; clone_size: once; j_call: TRBJ2-7; cdr3_aa: CAWSWVTVGNEQYF; cdr3_nt: TGTGCCTGGAGTTGGGTGACAGTCGGTAACGAGCAGTACTTC
v_call: TRBV7-9; d_call: NA; cdr3_length: 14; clone_size: NA; j_call: TRBJ2-1; cdr3_aa: CASSLAGGANEQFF; cdr3_nt: TGTGCCAGCAGCTTAGCGGGGGGGGCGAATGAGCAGTTCTTC
v_call: TRBV28; d_call: NA; cdr3_length: 13; clone_size: NA; j_call: TRBJ1-3; cdr3_aa: CAAGLSSGNTIYF; cdr3_nt: TGTGCCGCAGGGCTGAGCTCTGGAAACACCATATATTTT
v_call: TRBV11-3; d_call: NA; cdr3_length: 15; clone_size: NA; j_call: TRBJ2-6; cdr3_aa: CASSKGGSGANVLTF; cdr3_nt: TGTGCCAGCAGCAAAGGGGGTTCTGGGGCCAACGTCCTGACTTTC